What follows are 22 T cell receptor beta chains derived from one specimen sequenced in a study of T cells in Graves' hyperthyroidism and ophthalmopathy. RNA transcripts served as the template for amplifying TCR beta CDR3 regions. The primer set for the first-round RT-PCR of the TCR CDR3 was HTBI. A single record per CDR3 protein comes from TCRdb applying MiXCR to the multiplex PCR reads. The sample consists of a few hundred thousand distinct CDR3 sequences, roughly 25% of them appearing once. What was sequenced was blood. The receptor set was obtained from a man aged 45-65 years with Graves' hyperthyroidism.

V usage is TRBV5-1 and J usage is TRBJ1-1, with D perhaps TRBD1 (6 bases). Germline V gene lookup returns CDR1 SGHRS and CDR2 YFSETQ. V was shortened by 0 bases and J by 4 bases, with 13 bases between the two germline ends. CDR3 length: 15 amino acids. CDR3 coding DNA: TGCGCCAGCAGCTTGGAGGGGGACGGCTTCACTGAAGCTTTCTTT. This gives the protein CASSLEGDGFTEAFF.

This sequence joins TRBV5-1 and TRBJ2-3; 7 bases are a match to TRBD1. The CDR3 is 17 amino acids. CDR1 is SGHRS, CDR2 YFSETQ, per germline. Trimming removed 4 bases from V and 8 bases from J; junction bases left unmatched: 19. The CDR3 reads CASSGQAGRHPGGTQYF. CDR3 DNA sequence: TGCGCCAGCAGCGGACAGGCCGGACGCCACCCCGGAGGTACGCAGTATTTT.

J is TRBJ2-7 and V is TRBV9, with D possibly matching TRBD1 (5 bases). Trimming cost V 1 base and J 0 bases, with 17 bases left between them. CDR1 and CDR2 from the germline V gene are SGDLS and YYNGEE. The CDR3 spans 17 residues. The CDR3 loop reads CASSVLPTVPFSYEQYF. The CDR3 coding sequence is TGTGCCAGCAGCGTACTACCGACAGTACCCTTCTCCTACGAGCAGTACTTC.

The chain has TRBV10-3 and TRBJ2-3; TRBD2 matches 9 bases. Germline trimming cut 7 bases from V and 1 base from J; bases unmatched to any gene: 6. Germline assignment: CDR1 ENHRY and CDR2 SYGVKD. The CDR3 is 15 amino acids. The chain's CDR3 is CAIMASGAGTDTQYF. CDR3 coding DNA: TGTGCCATCATGGCTAGCGGGGCCGGCACAGATACGCAGTATTTT.

The rearrangement uses TRBV9 and TRBJ2-3; TRBD1 agrees at 8 bases. This CDR3 is built from 15 residues. CDR1 is SGDLS and CDR2 is YYNGEE in the germline V gene. V lost 3 bases and J lost 3; bases outside the gene matches: 6. CDR3 amino acids: CASSAGGLNTDTQYF. The CDR3 DNA follows: TGTGCCAGCAGCGCAGGGGGCCTGAATACAGATACGCAGTATTTT.

The chain couples TRBV28 to TRBJ2-7; 11 bases map to TRBD1. Germline V CDR1 and CDR2: MDHEN, SYDVKM. This CDR3 is built from 12 residues. After removal of 8 bases from V and 8 bases from J, the junction contained 5 bases not matched to a gene. The CDR3 coding sequence is TGTGCCAGCGGACAGGGGGCGACGAAGCAGTACTTC. Its translation: CASGQGATKQYF.

The CDR3 region is CSAERQGWTEAFF. CDR3 in DNA: TGCAGTGCCGAGCGACAGGGCTGGACTGAAGCTTTCTTT. The chain couples TRBV20-1 to TRBJ1-1, with 7 bases identical to TRBD1. CDR1 DFQATT and CDR2 SNEGSKA come from the germline V gene (reference sequence). The CDR3 runs to 13 residues. V shed 6 bases, J shed 5 bases, and the junction held 9 bases outside the gene matches.

Comments on this clonotype: Since a much larger clone is just one base distant, this may be a read error. The J gene is TRBJ2-3, the V gene TRBV2; the match to TRBD1 covers 7 bases. With V trimmed by 7 bases and J by 4 bases, 5 bases remained unmatched. The CDR3 is 13 residues long. Germline V gene sequence: CDR1 SNHLY, CDR2 FYNNEI. The CDR3 is CASTGQGADTQYF. As DNA, the CDR3 is TGTGCCAGCACTGGGCAGGGGGCAGATACGCAGTATTTT.

This clonotype was seen only a few times. The rearrangement uses TRBV5-1 and TRBJ2-5; a possible D gene is TRBD2 (5 bases). This CDR3 is built from 13 residues. Germline lookup yields CDR1 SGHRS and CDR2 YFSETQ. Trimming removed 4 bases at V and 4 bases at J, with 11 bases between. The CDR3 loop is CASSGGDGETQYF. The CDR3 region has the DNA TGCGCCAGCAGCGGAGGTGATGGAGAGACCCAGTACTTC.

This clonotype occurred a few times. This chain joins TRBV12-3 or TRBV12-4 and TRBJ2-1; unclear D gene. This CDR3 spans 14 amino acids. The V gene lost 6 bases and the J gene lost 6 bases, with 15 bases spanning the gap. CDR3 nucleotides: TGTGCCAGCAGCCCATCTGTCAATTCCAATGAGCAGTTCTTC. It specifies CASSPSVNSNEQFF.

This clonotype turned up a few times. The CDR3 DNA follows: TGTGCCAGCTCACCCACAGGTGGGGCCTTTAGCAATCAGCCCCAGCATTTT. It is translated as CASSPTGGAFSNQPQHF. This rearrangement joins TRBV18 to TRBJ1-5, with a possible D match to TRBD1 (5 bases). V lost 3 bases and J lost 0, with 15 bases in between. From germline, CDR1 is KGHSH and CDR2 LQKENI. The CDR3 length is 17 residues.

This clonotype came up a few times. V is TRBV20-1 and J is TRBJ2-2; 9 nucleotides align to TRBD2. CDR3 length: 18 residues. J was trimmed by 0 bases and V by 0 bases; bases with no gene match: 8. Per germline, CDR1 DFQATT and CDR2 SNEGSKA (reference sequence). CDR3 residues: CSARDLGSGRTNTGELFF. The CDR3 DNA reads as TGCAGTGCTAGAGATCTCGGGAGCGGGAGGACGAACACCGGGGAGCTGTTTTTT.

The table lists this clonotype with many counts. The chain joins TRBV27 to TRBJ2-5, with 8 positions matching TRBD2. Germline V gene sequence: CDR1 MNHEY, CDR2 SMNVEV (reference sequence). The CDR3 loop spans 16 amino acids. The V segment lost 5 bases and the J segment 9 bases; nucleotides outside the gene matches: 17. As DNA, the CDR3 is TGTGCCAGCAGTCCCGGACTAGCCCGGAACACAATTGCCCAGTACTTC. Amino acid sequence: CASSPGLARNTIAQYF.

The J gene is TRBJ2-7, the V gene TRBV19; TRBD2 matches at 10 bases. This CDR3 region has 13 residues. J gave up 5 bases and V 6 bases, and 4 bases lay outside the gene matches. Germline loops: CDR1 LNHDA, CDR2 SQIVND (reference sequence). For the CDR3, the DNA is TGTGCCAGTAGCATAACTAGCGGGAACGAGCAGTACTTC. It codes for CASSITSGNEQYF.

The chain has TRBV6-2 or TRBV6-3 and TRBJ2-1; weak D call: TRBD2 (5 bases). The CDR3 length is 15 residues. Germline CDR1 is MNHEY and CDR2 is SVGEGT. V gave up 6 bases and J gave up 2 bases, with 14 bases separating them. CDR3 residues: CASSLGPSPYNEQFF. The CDR3 DNA sequence: TGTGCCAGCAGCCTCGGACCTAGCCCCTACAATGAGCAGTTCTTC.

The genes are TRBV28 and TRBJ1-5; D is unresolved. In germline, CDR1 is MDHEN, CDR2 SYDVKM. Trimming removed 6 bases from V and 7 bases from J, with 10 bases in between. This CDR3 region has 12 residues. In DNA, the CDR3 is TGTGCCAGCAGCGAGAGGGAACAGCCCCAGCATTTT. Protein product: CASSEREQPQHF.

The rearrangement joins TRBV18 to TRBJ2-1; 9 bases align to TRBD2. Losses at the gene ends were 6 bases for V and 4 bases for J; bases not matched to a gene: 4. CDR3 length: 14 amino acids. Germline lookup yields CDR1 KGHSH and CDR2 LQKENI. This CDR3 is CASSQTSGYNEQFF. The DNA of the CDR3 is TGTGCCAGCTCGCAGACTAGCGGATACAATGAGCAGTTCTTC.

The chain uses TRBV19 and TRBJ2-3; D gene uncertain. Germline V lookup: CDR1 LNHDA, CDR2 SQIVND (reference sequence). Trimming took off 0 bases at V and 4 bases at J, with 5 bases between the two ends. This CDR3 spans 13 amino acids. The CDR3 DNA reads TGTGCCAGTAGTATAGATTCACCAGATACGCAGTATTTT. It specifies CASSIDSPDTQYF.

This clonotype was counted ten times or more. V is TRBV12-3 or TRBV12-4 and J is TRBJ2-3, with 13 bases matching TRBD2. This CDR3 comprises 15 residues. V lost 5 bases to trimming and J lost 4 bases; unmatched junction nucleotides: 3. The CDR3 region is CASSPGLAGADTQYF. CDR3 in DNA: TGTGCCAGCAGTCCAGGACTAGCGGGAGCAGATACGCAGTATTTT.

This clonotype was observed many times. V is TRBV7-2 and J is TRBJ2-1; D possibly corresponds to TRBD2 (6 bases). Germline V gives CDR1 SGHTA, CDR2 FQGNSA. The CDR3 has 15 amino acids. Trimming took 2 bases from V and 7 from J, leaving 15 bases between them. The chain's CDR3 is CASSLIWGGGNEQFF. In nucleotides, the CDR3 is TGTGCCAGCAGCTTAATCTGGGGAGGCGGAAATGAGCAGTTCTTC.

The rearrangement links TRBV7-9 to TRBJ1-4; D perhaps matches TRBD1 (5 bases). V lost 6 bases and J 11 bases, leaving 16 bases between the germline ends. The CDR3 covers 13 residues. Per germline, CDR1 SEHNR and CDR2 FQNEAQ (reference sequence). The CDR3 DNA follows: TGTGCCAGCAGGACTGAGGGGCGGGGGAAACTGTTTTTT. As protein: CASRTEGRGKLFF.

This clonotype was picked up a small number of times. The chain is built from TRBV4-3 and TRBJ2-1, with D tentatively TRBD2 (6 bases). Trimming pared 0 bases from V and 3 bases from J, leaving 18 bases between. Germline assignment: CDR1 LGHNA and CDR2 YSLEER. CDR3 length: 18 amino acids. In DNA, the CDR3 is TGCGCCAGCAGCCAAGATCCCCCTCTAGCGAGCCGCTACAATGAGCAGTTCTTC. Translated, it gives CASSQDPPLASRYNEQFF.